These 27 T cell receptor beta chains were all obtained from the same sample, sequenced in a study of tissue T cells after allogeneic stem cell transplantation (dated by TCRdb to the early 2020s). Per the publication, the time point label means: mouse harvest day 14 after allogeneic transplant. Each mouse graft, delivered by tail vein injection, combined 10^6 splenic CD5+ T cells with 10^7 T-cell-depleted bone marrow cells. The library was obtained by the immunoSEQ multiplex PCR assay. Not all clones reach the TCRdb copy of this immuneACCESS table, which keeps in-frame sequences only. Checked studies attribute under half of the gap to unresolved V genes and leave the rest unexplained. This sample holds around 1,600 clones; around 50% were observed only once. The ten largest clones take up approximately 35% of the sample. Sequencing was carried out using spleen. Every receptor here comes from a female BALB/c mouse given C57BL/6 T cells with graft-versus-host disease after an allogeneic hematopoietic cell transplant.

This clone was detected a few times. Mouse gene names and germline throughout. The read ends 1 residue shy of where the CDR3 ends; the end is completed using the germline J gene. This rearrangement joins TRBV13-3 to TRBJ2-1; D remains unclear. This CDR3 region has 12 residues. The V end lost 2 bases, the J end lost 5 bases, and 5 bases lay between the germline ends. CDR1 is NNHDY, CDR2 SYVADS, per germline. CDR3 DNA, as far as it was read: TGTGCCAGCAGTGACAAAGATGCTGAGCAGTTC. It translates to CASSDKDAEQF. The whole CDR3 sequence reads CASSDKDAEQFF.

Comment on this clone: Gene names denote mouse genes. CDR3 DNA (partial): TGTGCAAGCAGGGTACTGGCTAACCAAGACACCCAGTAC. Its translation: CASRVLANQDTQY. The full CDR3 protein is CASRVLANQDTQYF. The chain uses TRBV16 and TRBJ2-5, with a tentative D call TRBD2 (5 bases). The read gets to within 1 residue of the CDR3 end, and the germline J gene fills in the rest. V was shortened by 6 bases and J by 0 bases, with 10 bases between the two germline ends. This CDR3 contains 14 residues. Germline CDR1 and CDR2: SGHSA and FRNQAP.

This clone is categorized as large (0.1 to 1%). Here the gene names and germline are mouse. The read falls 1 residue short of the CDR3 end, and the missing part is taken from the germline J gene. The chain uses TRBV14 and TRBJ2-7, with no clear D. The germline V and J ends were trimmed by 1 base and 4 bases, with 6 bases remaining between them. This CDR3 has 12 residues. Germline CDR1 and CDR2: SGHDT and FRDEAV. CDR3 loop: CASSFGQYEQYF. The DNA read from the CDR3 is TGTGCCAGCAGTTTCGGGCAATATGAACAGTAC.

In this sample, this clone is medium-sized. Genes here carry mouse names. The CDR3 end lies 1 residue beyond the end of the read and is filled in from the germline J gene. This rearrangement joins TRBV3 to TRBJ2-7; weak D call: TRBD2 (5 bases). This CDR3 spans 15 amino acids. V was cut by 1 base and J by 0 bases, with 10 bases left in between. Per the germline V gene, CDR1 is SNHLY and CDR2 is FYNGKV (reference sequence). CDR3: CASSLVWGSSYEQYF. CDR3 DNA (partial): TGTGCCAGCAGCTTAGTTTGGGGAAGCTCCTATGAACAGTAC.

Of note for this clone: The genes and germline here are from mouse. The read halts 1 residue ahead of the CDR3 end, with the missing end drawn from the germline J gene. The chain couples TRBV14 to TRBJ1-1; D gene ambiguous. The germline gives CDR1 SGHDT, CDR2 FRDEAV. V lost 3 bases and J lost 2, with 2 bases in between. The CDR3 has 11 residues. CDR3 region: CASSYNTEVFF. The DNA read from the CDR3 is TGTGCCAGCAGTTATAACACAGAAGTCTTC.

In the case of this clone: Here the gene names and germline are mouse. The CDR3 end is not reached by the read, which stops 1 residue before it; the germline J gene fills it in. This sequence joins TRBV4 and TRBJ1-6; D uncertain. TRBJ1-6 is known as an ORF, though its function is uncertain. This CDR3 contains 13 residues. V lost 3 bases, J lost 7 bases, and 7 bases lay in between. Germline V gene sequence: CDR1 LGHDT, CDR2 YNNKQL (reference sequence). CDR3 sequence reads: CASSYLRNSPLYF. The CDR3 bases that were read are TGTGCCAGCAGCTACCTGAGGAATTCGCCCCTCTAC.

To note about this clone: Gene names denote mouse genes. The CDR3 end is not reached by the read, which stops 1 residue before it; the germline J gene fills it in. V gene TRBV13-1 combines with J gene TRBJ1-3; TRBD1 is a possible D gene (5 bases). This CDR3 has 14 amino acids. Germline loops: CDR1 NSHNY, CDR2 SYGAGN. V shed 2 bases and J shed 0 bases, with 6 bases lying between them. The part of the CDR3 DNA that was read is TGTGCCAGCAGTGAGCAGGGTTCTGGAAATACGCTCTAT. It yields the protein CASSEQGSGNTLY. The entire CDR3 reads CASSEQGSGNTLYF.

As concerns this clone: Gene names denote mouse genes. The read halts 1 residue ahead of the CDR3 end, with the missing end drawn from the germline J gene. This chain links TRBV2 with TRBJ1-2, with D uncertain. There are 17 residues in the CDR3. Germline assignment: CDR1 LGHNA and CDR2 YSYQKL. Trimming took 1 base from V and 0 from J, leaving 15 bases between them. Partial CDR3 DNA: TGTGCCAGCAGCCAAGGACCACAAAAGATTGCAAACTCCGACTACACC. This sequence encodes CASSQGPQKIANSDYT. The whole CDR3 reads CASSQGPQKIANSDYTF.

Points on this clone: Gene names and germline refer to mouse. The covered CDR3 bases are TGTGCCAGCAGTTTAGCAAGGGTAAACACAGAAGTCTTC. It yields the protein CASSLARVNTEVF. The full CDR3 sequence reads CASSLARVNTEVFF. This chain joins TRBV15 and TRBJ1-1; unclear D gene. Sequencing ends 1 residue short of the CDR3 end; the germline J gene provides the rest. The germline V gene encodes CDR1 SGHND and CDR2 FRSKSL. This CDR3 region has 14 residues. The V end lost 0 bases, the J end lost 1 base, and 6 bases lay between the germline ends.

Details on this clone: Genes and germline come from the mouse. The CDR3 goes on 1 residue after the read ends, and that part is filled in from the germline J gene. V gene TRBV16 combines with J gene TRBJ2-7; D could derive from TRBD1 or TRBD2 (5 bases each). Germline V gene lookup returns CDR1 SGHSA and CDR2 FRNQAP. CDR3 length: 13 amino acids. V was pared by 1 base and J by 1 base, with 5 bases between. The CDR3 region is CASSLGGSYEQYF. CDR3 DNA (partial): TGTGCAAGCAGCTTAGGGGGGTCCTATGAACAGTAC. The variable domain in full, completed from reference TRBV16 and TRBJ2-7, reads NAGVIQTPRHKVTGKGQEATLWCEPISGHSAVFWYRQTIVQGLEFLTYFRNQAPIDDSGMPKERFSAQMPNQSHSTLKIQSTQPQDSAVYLCASSLGGSYEQYFGPGTRLTVL.

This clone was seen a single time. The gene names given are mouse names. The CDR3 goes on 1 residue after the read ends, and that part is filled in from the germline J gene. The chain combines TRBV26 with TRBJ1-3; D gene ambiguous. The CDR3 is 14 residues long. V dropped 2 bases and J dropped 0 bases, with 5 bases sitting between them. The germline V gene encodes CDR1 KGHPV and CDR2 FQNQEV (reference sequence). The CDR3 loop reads CASSLGNSGNTLYF. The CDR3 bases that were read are TGTGCCAGCAGTCTGGGCAATTCTGGAAATACGCTCTAT.

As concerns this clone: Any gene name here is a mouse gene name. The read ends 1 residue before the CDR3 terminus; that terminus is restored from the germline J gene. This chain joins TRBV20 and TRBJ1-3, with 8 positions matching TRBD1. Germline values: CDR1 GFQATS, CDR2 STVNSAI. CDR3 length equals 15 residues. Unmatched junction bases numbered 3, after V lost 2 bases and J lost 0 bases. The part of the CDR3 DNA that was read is TGTGGTGCTAGGCAGGGGGCTTTTTCTGGAAATACGCTCTAT. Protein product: CGARQGAFSGNTLY. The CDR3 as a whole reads CGARQGAFSGNTLYF.

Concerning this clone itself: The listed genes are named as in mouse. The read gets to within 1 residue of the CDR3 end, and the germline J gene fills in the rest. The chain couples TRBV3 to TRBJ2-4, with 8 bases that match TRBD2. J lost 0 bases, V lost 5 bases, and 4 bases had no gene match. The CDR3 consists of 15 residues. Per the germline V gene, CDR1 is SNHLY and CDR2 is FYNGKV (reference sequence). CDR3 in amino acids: CASSHWGTSQNTLYF. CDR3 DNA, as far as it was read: TGTGCCAGCAGCCACTGGGGGACTAGTCAAAACACCTTGTAC. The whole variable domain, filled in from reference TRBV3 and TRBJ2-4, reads GPKVLQIPSHQIIDMGQMVTLNCDPVSNHLYFYWYKQILGQQMEFLVNFYNGKVMEKSKLFKDQFSVERPDGSYFTLKIQPTALEDSAVYFCASSHWGTSQNTLYFGAGTRLSVL.

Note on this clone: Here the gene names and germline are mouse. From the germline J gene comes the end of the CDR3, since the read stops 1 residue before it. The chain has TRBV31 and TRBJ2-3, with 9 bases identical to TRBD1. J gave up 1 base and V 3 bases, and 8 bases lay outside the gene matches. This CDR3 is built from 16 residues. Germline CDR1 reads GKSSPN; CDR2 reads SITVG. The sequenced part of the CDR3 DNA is TGTGCCTGGAGCCCGGGACAGGGTGGGGGTGCAGAAACGCTGTAT. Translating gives CAWSPGQGGGAETLY. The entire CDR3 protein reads CAWSPGQGGGAETLYF.

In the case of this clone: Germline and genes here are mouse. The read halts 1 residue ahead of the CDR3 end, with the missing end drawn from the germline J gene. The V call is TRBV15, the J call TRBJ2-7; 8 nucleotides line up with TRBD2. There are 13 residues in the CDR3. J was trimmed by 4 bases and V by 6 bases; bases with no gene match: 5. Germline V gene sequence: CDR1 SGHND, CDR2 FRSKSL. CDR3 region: CASSLNWGYEQYF. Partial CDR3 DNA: TGTGCCAGCAGCTTAAACTGGGGGTATGAACAGTAC.

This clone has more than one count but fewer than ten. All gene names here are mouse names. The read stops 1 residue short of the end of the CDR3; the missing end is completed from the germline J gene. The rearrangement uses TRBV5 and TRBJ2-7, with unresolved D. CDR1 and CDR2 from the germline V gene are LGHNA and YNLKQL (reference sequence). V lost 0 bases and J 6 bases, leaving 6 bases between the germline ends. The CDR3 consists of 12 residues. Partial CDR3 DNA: TGTGCCAGCAGCCAAGATCAGTCTGAACAGTAC. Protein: CASSQDQSEQY. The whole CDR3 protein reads CASSQDQSEQYF.

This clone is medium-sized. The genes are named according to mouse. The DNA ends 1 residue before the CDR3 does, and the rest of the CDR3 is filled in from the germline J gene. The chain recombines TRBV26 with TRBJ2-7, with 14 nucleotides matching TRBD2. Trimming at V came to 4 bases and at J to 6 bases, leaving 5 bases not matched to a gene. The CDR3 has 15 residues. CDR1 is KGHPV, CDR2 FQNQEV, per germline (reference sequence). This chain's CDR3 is CASSPPGLGGLEQYF. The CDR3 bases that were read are TGTGCCAGCAGTCCACCGGGACTGGGGGGGCTTGAACAGTAC.

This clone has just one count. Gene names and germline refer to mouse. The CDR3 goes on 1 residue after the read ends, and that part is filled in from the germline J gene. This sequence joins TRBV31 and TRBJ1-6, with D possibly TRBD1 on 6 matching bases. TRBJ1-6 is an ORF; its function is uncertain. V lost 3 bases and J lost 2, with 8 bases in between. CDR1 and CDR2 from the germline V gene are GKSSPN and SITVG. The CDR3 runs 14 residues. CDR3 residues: CAWSRDTYNSPLYF. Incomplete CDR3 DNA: TGTGCCTGGAGCCGGGACACCTATAATTCGCCCCTCTAC.

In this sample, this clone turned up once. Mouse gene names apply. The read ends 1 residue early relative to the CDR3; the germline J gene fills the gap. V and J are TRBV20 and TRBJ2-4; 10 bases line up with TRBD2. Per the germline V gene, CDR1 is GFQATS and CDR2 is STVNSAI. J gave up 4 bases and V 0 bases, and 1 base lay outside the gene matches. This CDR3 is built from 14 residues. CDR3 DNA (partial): TGTGGTGCTAGGGAACTGGGGGGGAAAAACACCTTGTAC. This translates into CGARELGGKNTLY. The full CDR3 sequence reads CGARELGGKNTLYF.

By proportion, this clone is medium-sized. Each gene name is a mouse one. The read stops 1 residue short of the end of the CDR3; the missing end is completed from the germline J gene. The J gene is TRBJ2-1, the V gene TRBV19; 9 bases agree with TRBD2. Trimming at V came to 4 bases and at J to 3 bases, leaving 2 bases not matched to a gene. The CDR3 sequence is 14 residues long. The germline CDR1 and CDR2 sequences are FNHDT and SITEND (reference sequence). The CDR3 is CASSPGGVYAEQFF. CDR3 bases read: TGTGCCAGCAGTCCTGGGGGGGTCTATGCTGAGCAGTTC.

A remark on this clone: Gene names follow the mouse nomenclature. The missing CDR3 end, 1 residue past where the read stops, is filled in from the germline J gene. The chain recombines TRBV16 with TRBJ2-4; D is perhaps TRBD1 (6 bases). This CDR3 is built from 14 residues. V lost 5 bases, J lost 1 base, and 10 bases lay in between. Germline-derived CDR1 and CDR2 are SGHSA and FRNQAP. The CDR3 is CASSQEGGQNTLYF. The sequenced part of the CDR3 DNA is TGTGCAAGCAGCCAAGAGGGGGGTCAAAACACCTTGTAC.

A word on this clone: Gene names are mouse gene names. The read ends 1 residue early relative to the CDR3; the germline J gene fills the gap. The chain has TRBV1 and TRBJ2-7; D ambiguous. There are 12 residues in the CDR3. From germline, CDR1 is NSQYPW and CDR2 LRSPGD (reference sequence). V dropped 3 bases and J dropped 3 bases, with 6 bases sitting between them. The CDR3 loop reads CTCSAGVYEQYF. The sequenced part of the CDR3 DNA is TGCACCTGCAGTGCCGGGGTCTATGAACAGTAC.

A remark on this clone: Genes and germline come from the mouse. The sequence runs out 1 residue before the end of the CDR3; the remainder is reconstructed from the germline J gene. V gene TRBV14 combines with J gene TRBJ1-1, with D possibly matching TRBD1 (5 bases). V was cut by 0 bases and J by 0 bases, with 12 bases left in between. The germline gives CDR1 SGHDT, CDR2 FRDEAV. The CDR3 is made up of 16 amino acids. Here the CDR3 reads CASSFWGNGANTEVFF. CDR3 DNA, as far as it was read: TGTGCCAGCAGTTTCTGGGGGAACGGAGCAAACACAGAAGTCTTC.

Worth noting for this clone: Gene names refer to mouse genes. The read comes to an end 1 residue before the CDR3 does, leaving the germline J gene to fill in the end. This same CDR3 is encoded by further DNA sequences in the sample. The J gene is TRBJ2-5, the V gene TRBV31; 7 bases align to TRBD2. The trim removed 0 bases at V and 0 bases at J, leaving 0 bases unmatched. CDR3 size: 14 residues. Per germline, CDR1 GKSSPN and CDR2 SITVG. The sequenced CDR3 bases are TGTGCCTGGAGTCTCTGGGGGAACCAAGACACCCAGTAC. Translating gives CAWSLWGNQDTQY. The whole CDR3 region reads CAWSLWGNQDTQYF.

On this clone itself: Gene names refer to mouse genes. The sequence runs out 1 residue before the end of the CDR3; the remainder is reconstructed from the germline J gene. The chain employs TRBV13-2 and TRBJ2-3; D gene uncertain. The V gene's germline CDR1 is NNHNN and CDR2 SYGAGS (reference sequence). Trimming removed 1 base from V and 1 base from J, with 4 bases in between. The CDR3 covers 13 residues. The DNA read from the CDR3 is TGTGCCAGCGGTGATTTGGGTGCAGAAACGCTGTAT. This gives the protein CASGDLGAETLY. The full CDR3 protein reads CASGDLGAETLYF.

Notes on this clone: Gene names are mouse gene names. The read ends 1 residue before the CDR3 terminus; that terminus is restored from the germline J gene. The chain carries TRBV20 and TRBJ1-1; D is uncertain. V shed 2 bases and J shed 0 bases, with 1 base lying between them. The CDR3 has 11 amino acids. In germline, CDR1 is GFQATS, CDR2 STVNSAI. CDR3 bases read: TGTGGTGCTAGGCCAAACACAGAAGTCTTC. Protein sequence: CGARPNTEVF. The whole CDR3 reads CGARPNTEVFF.

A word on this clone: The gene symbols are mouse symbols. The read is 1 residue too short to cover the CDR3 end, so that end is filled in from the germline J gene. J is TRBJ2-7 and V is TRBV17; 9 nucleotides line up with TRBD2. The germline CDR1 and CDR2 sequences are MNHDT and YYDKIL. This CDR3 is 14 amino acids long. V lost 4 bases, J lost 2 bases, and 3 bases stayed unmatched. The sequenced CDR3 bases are TGTGCTAGCAGTACTGGGGGGGGCCCCTATGAACAGTAC. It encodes CASSTGGGPYEQY. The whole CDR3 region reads CASSTGGGPYEQYF.